This T cell receptor (beta chain) originates from a study of neurological immune-mediated disorders. TCRdb called the 5' RACE reads again in MiXCR, with one record for every CDR3 protein. The data hold under 60,000 distinct CDR3 sequences, with over 4.5% observed a single time. Points from the study as a whole: Phylogenetic grouping assigned the repertoires of 18 of 34 multiple sclerosis patients to one related-CDR3 cluster, which constitutes a possible signature.

V was shortened by 4 bases and J by 0 bases, with 22 bases between the two germline ends. The CDR3 is 18 residues long. The germline gives CDR1 SGHRS, CDR2 YFSETQ. Sorted libraries drew on under 1.2 million CD4+ or CD8+ T cells. Ten or more counts support this clonotype. Its antigen remains unknown. The chain links TRBV5-1 to TRBJ1-2; possibly TRBD1 for D (5 bases). Input material: CD4+ T cells from blood. The receptor was isolated from a woman younger than 35 with multiple sclerosis. The CDR3 sequence: CASSHSETGPRANYGYTF. The CDR3 DNA is TGCGCCAGCAGCCACAGCGAAACAGGTCCGCGAGCTAACTATGGCTACACCTTC.